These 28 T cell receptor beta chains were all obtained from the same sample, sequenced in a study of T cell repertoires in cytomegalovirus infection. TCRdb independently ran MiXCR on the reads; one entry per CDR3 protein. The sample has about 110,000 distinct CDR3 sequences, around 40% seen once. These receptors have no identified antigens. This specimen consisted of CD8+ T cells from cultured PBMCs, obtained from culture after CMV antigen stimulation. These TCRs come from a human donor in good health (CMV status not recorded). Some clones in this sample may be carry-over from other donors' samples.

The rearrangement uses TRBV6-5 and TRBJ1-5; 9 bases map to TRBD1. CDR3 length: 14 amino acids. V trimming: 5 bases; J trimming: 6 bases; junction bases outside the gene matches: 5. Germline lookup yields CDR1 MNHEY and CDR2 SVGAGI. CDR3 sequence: CASSPDRGAQPQHF. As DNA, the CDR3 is TGTGCCAGCAGTCCCGACAGGGGGGCTCAGCCCCAGCATTTT.

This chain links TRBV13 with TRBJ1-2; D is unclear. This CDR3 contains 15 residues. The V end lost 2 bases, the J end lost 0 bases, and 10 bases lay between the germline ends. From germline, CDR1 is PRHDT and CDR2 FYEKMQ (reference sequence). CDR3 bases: TGTGCCAGCAGCTTAAAAACAGAGTCTAACTATGGCTACACCTTC. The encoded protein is CASSLKTESNYGYTF.

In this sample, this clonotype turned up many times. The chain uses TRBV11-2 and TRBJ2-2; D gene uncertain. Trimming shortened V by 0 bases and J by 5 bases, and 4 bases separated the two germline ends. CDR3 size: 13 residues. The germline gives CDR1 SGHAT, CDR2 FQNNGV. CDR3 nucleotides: TGTGCCAGCAGCTTAGACCCAACCGGGGAGCTGTTTTTT. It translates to CASSLDPTGELFF.

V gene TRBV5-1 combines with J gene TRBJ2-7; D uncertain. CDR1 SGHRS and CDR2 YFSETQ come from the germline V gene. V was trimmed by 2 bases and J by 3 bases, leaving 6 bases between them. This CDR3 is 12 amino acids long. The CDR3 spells CASSFDRYEQYF. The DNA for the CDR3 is TGCGCCAGCAGCTTCGATCGCTACGAGCAGTACTTC.

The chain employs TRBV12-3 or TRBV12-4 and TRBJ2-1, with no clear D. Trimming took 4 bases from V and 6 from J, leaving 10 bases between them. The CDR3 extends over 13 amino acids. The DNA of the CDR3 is TGTGCCAGCAGTTGGATAAAACTCAATGAGCAGTTCTTC. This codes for CASSWIKLNEQFF.

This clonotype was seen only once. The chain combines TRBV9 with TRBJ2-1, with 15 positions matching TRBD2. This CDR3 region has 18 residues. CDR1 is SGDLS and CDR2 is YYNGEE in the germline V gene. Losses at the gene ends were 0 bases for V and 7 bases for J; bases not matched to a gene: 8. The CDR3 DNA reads TGTGCCAGCAGCGTAGTTGGCGGGGGACTAGCGGGGGGAAATGAGCAGTTCTTC. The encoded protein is CASSVVGGGLAGGNEQFF.

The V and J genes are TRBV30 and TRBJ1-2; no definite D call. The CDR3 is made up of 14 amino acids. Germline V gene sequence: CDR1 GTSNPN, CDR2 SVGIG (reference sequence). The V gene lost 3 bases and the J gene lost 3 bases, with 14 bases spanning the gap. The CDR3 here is CAWSDTGSYYGYTF. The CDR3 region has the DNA TGTGCCTGGAGCGATACGGGGAGCTACTATGGCTACACCTTC. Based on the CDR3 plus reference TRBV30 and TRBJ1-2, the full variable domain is SQTIHQWPATLVQPVGSPLSLECTVEGTSNPNLYWYRQAAGRGLQLLFYSVGIGQISSEVPQNLSASRPQDRQFILSSKKLLLSDSGFYLCAWSDTGSYYGYTFGSGTRLTVV.

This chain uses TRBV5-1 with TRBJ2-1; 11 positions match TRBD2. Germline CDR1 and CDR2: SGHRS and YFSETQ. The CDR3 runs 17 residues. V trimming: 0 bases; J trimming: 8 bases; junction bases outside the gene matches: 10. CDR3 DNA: TGCGCCAGCAGCTTGGTCGGTAGCGGGGGGGCCGGACATGAGCAGTTCTTC. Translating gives CASSLVGSGGAGHEQFF.

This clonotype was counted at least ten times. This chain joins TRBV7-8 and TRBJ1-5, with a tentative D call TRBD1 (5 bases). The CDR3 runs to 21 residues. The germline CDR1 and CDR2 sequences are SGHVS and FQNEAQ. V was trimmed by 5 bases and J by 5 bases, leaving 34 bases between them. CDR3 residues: CASSPHLREPGSDEVDQPQHF. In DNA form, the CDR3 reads TGTGCCAGCAGCCCACACCTCAGGGAGCCCGGTTCCGACGAAGTCGATCAGCCCCAGCATTTT.

The CDR3 protein is CASSLRDREYNEQFF. In DNA form, the CDR3 reads TGTGCCAGCAGCTTAAGGGACAGGGAATACAATGAGCAGTTCTTC. This chain links TRBV7-7 with TRBJ2-1; 9 nucleotides align to TRBD1. Trimming cost V 2 bases and J 4 bases; bases outside gene matches: 3. CDR1 SSHAT and CDR2 FNYEAQ come from the germline V gene (reference sequence). The CDR3 length is 15 residues.

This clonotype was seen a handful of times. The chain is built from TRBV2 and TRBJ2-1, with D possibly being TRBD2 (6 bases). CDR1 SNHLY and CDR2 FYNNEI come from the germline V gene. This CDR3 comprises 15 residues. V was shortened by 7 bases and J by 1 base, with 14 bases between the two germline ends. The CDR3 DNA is TGTGCCAGCAAGTCTCCTGGGAGGTCCTACAATGAGCAGTTCTTC. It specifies CASKSPGRSYNEQFF.

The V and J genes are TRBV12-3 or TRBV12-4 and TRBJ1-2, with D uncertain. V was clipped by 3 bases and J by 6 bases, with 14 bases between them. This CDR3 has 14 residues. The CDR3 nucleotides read TGTGCCAGCAGTTTTTTAGACGGACCAAATGGCTACACCTTC. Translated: CASSFLDGPNGYTF.

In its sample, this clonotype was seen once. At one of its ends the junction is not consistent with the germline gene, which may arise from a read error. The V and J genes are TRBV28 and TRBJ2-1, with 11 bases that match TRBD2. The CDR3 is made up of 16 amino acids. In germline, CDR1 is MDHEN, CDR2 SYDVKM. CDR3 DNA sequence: TGTGACAGCAGTTCTAGTCGGACTAGCGGGTACAATGAGCAGTTCTTC. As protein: CDSSSSRTSGYNEQFF.

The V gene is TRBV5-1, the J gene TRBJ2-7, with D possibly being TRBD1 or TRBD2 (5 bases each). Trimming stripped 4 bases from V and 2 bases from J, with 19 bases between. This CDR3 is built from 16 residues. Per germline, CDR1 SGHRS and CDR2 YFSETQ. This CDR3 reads CASSVDPGTATYEQYF. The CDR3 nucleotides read TGCGCCAGCAGCGTCGACCCCGGGACGGCAACCTACGAGCAGTACTTC.

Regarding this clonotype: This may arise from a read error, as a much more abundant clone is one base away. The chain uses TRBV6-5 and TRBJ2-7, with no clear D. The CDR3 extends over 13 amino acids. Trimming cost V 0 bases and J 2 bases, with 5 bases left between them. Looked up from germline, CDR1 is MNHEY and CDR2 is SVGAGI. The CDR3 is CASSYSQPYEQYF. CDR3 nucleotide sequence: TGTGCCAGCAGTTACTCCCAGCCCTACGAGCAGTACTTC.

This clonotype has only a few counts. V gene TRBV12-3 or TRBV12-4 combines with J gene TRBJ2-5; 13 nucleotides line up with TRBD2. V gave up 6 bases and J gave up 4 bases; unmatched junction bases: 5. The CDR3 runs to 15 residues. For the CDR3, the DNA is TGTGCCAGCAGCACTAGCGGGGGGGCCGGAGAGACCCAGTACTTC. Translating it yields CASSTSGGAGETQYF.

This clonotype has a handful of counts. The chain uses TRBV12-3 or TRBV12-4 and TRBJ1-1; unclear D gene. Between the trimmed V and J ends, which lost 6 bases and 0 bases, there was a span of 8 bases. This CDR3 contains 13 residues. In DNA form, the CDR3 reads TGTGCCAGCAGCCCTACAATGAACACTGAAGCTTTCTTT. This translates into CASSPTMNTEAFF.

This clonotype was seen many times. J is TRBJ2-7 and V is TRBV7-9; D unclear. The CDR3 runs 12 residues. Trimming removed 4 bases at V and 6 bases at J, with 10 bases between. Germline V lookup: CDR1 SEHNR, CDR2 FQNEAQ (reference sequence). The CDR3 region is CASSSTESEQYF. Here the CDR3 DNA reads TGTGCCAGCAGCTCAACAGAAAGCGAGCAGTACTTC.

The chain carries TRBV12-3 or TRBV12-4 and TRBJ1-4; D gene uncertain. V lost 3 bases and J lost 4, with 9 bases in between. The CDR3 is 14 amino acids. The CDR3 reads CASSFTEYNEKLFF. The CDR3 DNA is TGTGCCAGCAGTTTTACGGAATATAATGAAAAACTGTTTTTT.

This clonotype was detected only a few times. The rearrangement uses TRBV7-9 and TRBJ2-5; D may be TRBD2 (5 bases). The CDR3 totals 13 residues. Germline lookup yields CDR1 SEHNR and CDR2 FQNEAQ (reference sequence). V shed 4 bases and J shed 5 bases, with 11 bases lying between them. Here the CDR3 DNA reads TGTGCCAGCAGCTCCGGACTTTCGGAGACCCAGTACTTC. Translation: CASSSGLSETQYF.

The CDR3 DNA reads TGTGCCAGCAGTACTGGGGACTATAGCTCCTACAATGAGCAGTTCTTC. Translated, it gives CASSTGDYSSYNEQFF. The chain joins TRBV27 to TRBJ2-1; 7 bases line up with TRBD2. Germline CDR1 and CDR2: MNHEY and SMNVEV (reference sequence). V was pared by 5 bases and J by 0 bases, with 7 bases of the junction left unmatched. This CDR3 is 16 amino acids long.

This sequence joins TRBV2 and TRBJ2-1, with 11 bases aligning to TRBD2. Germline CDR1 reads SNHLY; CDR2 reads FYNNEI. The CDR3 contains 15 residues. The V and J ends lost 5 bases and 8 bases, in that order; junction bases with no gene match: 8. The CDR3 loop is CASSTGLAVWDEQFF. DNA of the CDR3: TGTGCCAGCAGTACGGGACTAGCGGTTTGGGATGAGCAGTTCTTC.

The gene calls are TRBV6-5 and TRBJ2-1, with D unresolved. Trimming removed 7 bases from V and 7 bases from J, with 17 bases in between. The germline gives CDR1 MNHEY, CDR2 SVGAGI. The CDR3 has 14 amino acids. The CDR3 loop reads CASMNNPLGNEQFF. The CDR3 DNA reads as TGTGCCAGCATGAATAACCCCTTGGGGAATGAGCAGTTCTTC.

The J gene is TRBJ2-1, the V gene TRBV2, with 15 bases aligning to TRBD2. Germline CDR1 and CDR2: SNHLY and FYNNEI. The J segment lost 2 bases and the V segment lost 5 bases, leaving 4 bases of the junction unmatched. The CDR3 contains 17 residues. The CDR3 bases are TGTGCCAGCAGTCTTCGGACTAGCGGGGGGGCCTACAATGAGCAGTTCTTC. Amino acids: CASSLRTSGGAYNEQFF.

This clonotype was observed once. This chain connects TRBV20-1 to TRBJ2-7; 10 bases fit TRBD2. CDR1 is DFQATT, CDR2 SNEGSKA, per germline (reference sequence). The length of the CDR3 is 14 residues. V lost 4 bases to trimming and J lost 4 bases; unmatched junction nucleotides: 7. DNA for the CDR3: TGCAGTGCTACTCTGGGGACTAGCGTATACGAGCAGTACTTC. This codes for CSATLGTSVYEQYF.

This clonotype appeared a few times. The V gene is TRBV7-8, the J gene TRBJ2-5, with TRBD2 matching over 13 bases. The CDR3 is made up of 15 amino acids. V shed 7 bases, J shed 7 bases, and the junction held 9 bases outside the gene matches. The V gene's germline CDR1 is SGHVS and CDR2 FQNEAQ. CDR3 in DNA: TGTGCCAGCACCAAGGGACTAGCGGGGTATGGGACCCAGTACTTC. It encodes CASTKGLAGYGTQYF.

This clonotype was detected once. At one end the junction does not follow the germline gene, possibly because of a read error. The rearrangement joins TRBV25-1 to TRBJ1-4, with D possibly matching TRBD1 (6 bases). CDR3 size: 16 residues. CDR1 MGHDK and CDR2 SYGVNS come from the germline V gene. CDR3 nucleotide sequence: TGTGCCAACAGTGAATATTGGGGGGGCAATTCTGAAAAACTGTTTTTT. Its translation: CANSEYWGGNSEKLFF.

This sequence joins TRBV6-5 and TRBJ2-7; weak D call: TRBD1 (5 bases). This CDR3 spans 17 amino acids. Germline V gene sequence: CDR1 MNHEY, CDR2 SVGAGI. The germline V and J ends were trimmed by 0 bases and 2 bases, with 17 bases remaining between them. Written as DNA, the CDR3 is TGTGCCAGCAGTTACTCGAAGGTAGATGACAGAGCCTACGAGCAGTACTTC. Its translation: CASSYSKVDDRAYEQYF.